This T cell receptor beta chain was found in a study of molecular identifiers for immune sequencing clone quantification. Study-level results: Jurkat TCR RNA spiked in from one cell reportedly remained identifiable amid 970,000 or so naive cells.

From around 18,000 to 910,000 sorted cells, naive CD8 libraries were generated with 10%, 30% or 50% RNA. Both previously described methods and listed TCR primers were employed to make bulk TCR libraries. Using its own MiXCR run on the PCR reads, TCRdb lists one record per CDR3 protein. The repertoire holds hundreds of thousands of distinct CDR3 sequences, roughly 21% seen once, with roughly 0.9% in the top ten. In its sample, this clonotype was seen many times. The antigen remains undetermined. From germline, CDR1 is MNHEY and CDR2 SMNVEV (reference sequence). The CDR3 spans 13 residues. With 5 bases removed from V and 6 bases from J, the gap between germline ends came to 14 bases.

Sequenced input: naive CD8+ T cells from blood, with Jurkat cell RNA spiked in. This sample's subset: FACS-sorted CD8+CD4-CCR7+CD45RA+ naive T cells. This TCR was recovered from a human donor in good health. Some libraries in this study had Jurkat cell RNA spiked in. This chain links TRBV27 with TRBJ2-7; D not certain. The CDR3 is CASSPRLWPEQYF. CDR3 nucleotides: TGTGCCAGCAGTCCAAGACTCTGGCCCGAGCAGTACTTC.